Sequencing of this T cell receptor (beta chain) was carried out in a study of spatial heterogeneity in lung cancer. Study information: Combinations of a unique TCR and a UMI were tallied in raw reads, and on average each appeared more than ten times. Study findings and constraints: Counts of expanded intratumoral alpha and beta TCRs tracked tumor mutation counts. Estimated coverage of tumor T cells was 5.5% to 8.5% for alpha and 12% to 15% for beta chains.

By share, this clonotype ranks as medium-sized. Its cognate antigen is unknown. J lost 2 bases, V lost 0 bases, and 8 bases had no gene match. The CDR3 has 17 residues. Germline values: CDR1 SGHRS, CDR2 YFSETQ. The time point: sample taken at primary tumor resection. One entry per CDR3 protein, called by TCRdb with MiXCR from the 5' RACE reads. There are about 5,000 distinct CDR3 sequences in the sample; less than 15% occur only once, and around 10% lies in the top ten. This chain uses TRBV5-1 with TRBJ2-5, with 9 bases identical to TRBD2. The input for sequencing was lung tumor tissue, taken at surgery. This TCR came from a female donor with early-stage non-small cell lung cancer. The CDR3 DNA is TGCGCCAGCAGCTTGGTGGCGGGGGGGAGAGGACAAGAGACCCAGTACTTC. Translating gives CASSLVAGGRGQETQYF.